This TCR beta chain is drawn from a study of response to subunit inactivated influenza vaccine. General observations from the study: That few new T cells are recruited by each seasonal influenza vaccination was the authors' suggestion.

Germline CDR1 reads SEHNR; CDR2 reads FQNEAQ (reference sequence). The CDR3 contains 17 residues. Trimming stripped 1 base from V and 1 base from J, with 16 bases between. Comments on this clonotype: The antigen is not known.

TCRdb used MiXCR to reprocess the RT-PCR reads, holding one entry per CDR3 protein. The sample lists approximately 530,000 distinct CDR3 sequences; under 9% were seen once. This receptor was obtained from a man aged 50 to 69 who received an inactivated influenza vaccine. The genes are TRBV7-9 and TRBJ1-1; the D is unclear. Material: PBMCs from blood, obtained less than 25 months after vaccination. CDR3 sequence: CASSLERNPPKNTEAFF. In DNA, the CDR3 is TGTGCCAGCAGCTTAGAACGGAACCCACCTAAGAACACTGAAGCTTTCTTT.